This TCR beta chain was sequenced during a study of blood T cell repertoires in COVID-19. Whole-study context: Nucleic acid was either cDNA or gDNA, and it came from T cells, B-cell-depleted T cells, or PBMCs.

Method: immunoSEQ multiplex PCR; TCRdb's copy keeps in-frame clones and lacks some. The table includes around 150,000 clones, 65% to 85% detected once. This CDR3 spans 15 amino acids. Germline values: CDR1 MNHEY, CDR2 SVGEGT. V lost 6 bases to trimming and J lost 3 bases; unmatched junction nucleotides: 7. The clonotype originates from a man aged 30 to 45 with COVID-19, enrolled during active disease. This chain links TRBV6-2 or TRBV6-3 with TRBJ2-7, with 11 bases lining up with TRBD2. Sequencing used peripheral blood. CDR3 sequence (DNA): TGTGCCAGCAGCTCCGGACTAGCGGGTATCTACGAGCAGTACTTC. It codes for CASSSGLAGIYEQYF.